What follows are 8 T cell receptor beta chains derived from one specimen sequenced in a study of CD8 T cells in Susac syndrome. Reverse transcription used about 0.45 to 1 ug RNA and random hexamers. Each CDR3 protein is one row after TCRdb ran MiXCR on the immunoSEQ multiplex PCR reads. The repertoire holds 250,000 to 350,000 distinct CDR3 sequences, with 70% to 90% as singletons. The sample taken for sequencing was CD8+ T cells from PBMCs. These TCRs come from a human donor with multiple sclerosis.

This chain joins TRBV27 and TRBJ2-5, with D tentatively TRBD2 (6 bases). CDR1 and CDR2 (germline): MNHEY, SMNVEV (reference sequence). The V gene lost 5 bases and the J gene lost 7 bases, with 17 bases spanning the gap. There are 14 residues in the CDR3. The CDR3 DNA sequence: TGTGCCAGCAGTCTCTCTAGCGTTGGCGGGACCCAGTACTTC. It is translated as CASSLSSVGGTQYF.

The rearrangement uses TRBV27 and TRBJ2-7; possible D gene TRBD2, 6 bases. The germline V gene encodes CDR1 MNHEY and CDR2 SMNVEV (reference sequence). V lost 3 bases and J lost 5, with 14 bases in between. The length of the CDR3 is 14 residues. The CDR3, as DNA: TGTGCCAGCAGTTTCTCTGGACTATCTAACGAGCAGTACTTC. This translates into CASSFSGLSNEQYF.

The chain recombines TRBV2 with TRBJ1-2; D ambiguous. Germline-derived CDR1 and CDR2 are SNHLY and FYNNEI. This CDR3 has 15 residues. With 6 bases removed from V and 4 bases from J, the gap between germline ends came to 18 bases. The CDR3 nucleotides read TGTGCCAGCAGGGGCCGCTCTGTGGAGGGCTATGGCTACACCTTC. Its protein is CASRGRSVEGYGYTF.

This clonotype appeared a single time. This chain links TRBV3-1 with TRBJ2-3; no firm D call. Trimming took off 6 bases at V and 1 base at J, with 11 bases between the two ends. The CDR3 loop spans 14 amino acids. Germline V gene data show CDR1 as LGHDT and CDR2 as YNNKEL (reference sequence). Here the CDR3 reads CASSIEVGTDTQYF. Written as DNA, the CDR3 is TGTGCCAGCAGTATCGAGGTGGGCACAGATACGCAGTATTTT.

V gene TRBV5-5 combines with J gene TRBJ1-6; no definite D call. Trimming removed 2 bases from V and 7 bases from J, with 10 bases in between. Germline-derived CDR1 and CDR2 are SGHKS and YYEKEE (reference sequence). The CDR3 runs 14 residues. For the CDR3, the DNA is TGTGCCAGCAGCTTAAAAGTGAGCAATTCACCCCTCCACTTT. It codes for CASSLKVSNSPLHF.

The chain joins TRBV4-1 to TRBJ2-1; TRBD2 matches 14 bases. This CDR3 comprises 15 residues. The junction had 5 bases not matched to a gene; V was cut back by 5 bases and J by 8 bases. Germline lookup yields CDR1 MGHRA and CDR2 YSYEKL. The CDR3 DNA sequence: TGCGCCAGCAGCTCCCGACTAGCGGGAGGGGATGAGCAGTTCTTC. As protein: CASSSRLAGGDEQFF.

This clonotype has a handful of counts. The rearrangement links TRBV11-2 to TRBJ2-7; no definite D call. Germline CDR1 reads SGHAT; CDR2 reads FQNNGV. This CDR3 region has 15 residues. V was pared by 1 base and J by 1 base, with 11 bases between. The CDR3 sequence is CASSLAGEASYEQYF. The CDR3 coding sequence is TGTGCCAGCAGCTTAGCAGGAGAAGCTTCCTACGAGCAGTACTTC.

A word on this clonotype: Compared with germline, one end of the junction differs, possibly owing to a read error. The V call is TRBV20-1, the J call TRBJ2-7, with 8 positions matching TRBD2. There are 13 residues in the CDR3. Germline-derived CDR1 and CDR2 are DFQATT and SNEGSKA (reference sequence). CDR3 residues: CSARSGSLYERYF. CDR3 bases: TGCAGTGCTAGGAGCGGGAGTTTGTACGAGCGGTACTTC.